One T cell receptor (beta chain) is described in this entry. Germline CDR1 is SGHRS and CDR2 is YFSETQ. This CDR3 spans 15 amino acids. Trimming took 4 bases from V and 7 from J; bases not matched to a gene: 12. These data are taken from a study of graft-versus-host responses after intestinal transplantation. Study overall: Each patient got anti-thymocyte globulin induction, then tacrolimus and steroids for around 3 years.

Responders labeled with CFSE (approximately 200,000) were plated with approximately 200,000 irradiated, violet-dye-labeled stimulators. The table came from immunoSEQ multiplex PCR; TCRdb's copy has only in-frame clones and leaves some out. The sample yields tens of thousands of clones, less than 45% seen once. The starting material was alloreactive CD8+ T cells from a mixed lymphocyte reaction culture, obtained before intestinal transplant. As to subset: CFSE-low proliferating T cells sorted from roughly six-day pre-transplant mixed lymphocyte reaction (GvH or HvG direction). This sequence was found in a human patient who received an intestinal transplant. The rearrangement joins TRBV5-1 to TRBJ2-3; TRBD2 matches 7 bases. The CDR3 protein is CASSPQSSGPNTQYF. CDR3 nucleotides: TGCGCCAGCAGCCCCCAGAGTAGCGGGCCAAATACGCAGTATTTT.